One and the same sample provided the 16 T cell receptor beta chains below, sequenced in a study of T cell clones after liver transplantation (dated by TCRdb to about 2019). To prepare the library, the immunoSEQ multiplex PCR assay was applied. TCRdb stores this immuneACCESS table with in-frame sequences only. Part of the clones is absent; in the studies checked, under half of the shortfall reflects unresolved V genes, and no reason is known for the rest. This sample gives some 120,000 clones in total; about nine tenths of them show up just once. Jointly, the top ten make up roughly 0.8% of the sample. The sequences come from CD4+ T cells from blood, collected 12 months after liver transplant. The receptors originated from a human patient who received a liver transplant. Once a transplant has taken place, some T cells may be donor derived.

This rearrangement joins TRBV9 to TRBJ1-4; 8 positions agree with TRBD1. V shed 4 bases and J 8 bases; nucleotides not matched to a gene: 10. CDR3 size: 15 residues. The germline CDR1 and CDR2 sequences are SGDLS and YYNGEE. The CDR3 DNA follows: TGTGCCAGCAGCACCAGGACAGGGCAGGGGGAAAAACTGTTTTTT. This codes for CASSTRTGQGEKLFF.

The genes are TRBV5-5 and TRBJ1-2, with 7 bases aligning to TRBD1. The CDR3 covers 15 residues. Trimming removed 1 base from V and 7 bases from J; junction bases left unmatched: 10. Per germline, CDR1 SGHKS and CDR2 YYEKEE (reference sequence). This chain's CDR3 is CASSLMEYRGPGYTF. CDR3 bases: TGTGCCAGCAGCTTGATGGAGTACAGGGGACCTGGCTACACCTTC.

The CDR3 sequence: CASSYRIKITGERYGYTF. In DNA, the CDR3 is TGTGCCAGCAGCTACCGAATAAAAATTACAGGGGAACGCTATGGCTACACCTTC. The chain is built from TRBV5-5 and TRBJ1-2; 7 positions agree with TRBD1. Germline CDR1 is SGHKS and CDR2 is YYEKEE (reference sequence). The CDR3 is made up of 18 amino acids. J gave up 4 bases and V 3 bases, and 18 bases lay outside the gene matches.

This chain links TRBV7-2 with TRBJ2-4; D is undetermined. The V end was cut by 5 bases, the J end by 0 bases, with 17 bases between. The CDR3 contains 17 residues. In germline, CDR1 is SGHTA, CDR2 FQGNSA. The CDR3 here is CASSPGGLSLAKNIQYF. The CDR3 nucleotides read TGTGCCAGCAGCCCCGGTGGGCTGAGTCTAGCCAAAAACATTCAGTACTTC.

The chain recombines TRBV27 with TRBJ1-1; TRBD1 might be the D (6 bases). Trimming cost V 4 bases and J 2 bases, with 23 bases left between them. The CDR3 consists of 18 residues. CDR1 and CDR2 (germline): MNHEY, SMNVEV (reference sequence). This CDR3 reads CASSSRKGQGRGNTEAFF. DNA for the CDR3: TGTGCCAGCAGTTCGCGCAAGGGGCAGGGGAGAGGCAACACTGAAGCTTTCTTT.

This chain connects TRBV6-1 to TRBJ2-7; 7 bases are shared with TRBD1. CDR3 size: 18 residues. Germline V CDR1 and CDR2: MNHNS, SASEGT. With 2 bases clipped from V and 0 bases from J, the junction kept 13 bases outside the gene matches. The CDR3 nucleotides are TGTGCCAGCAGTGAACGTCCCACAGGGGAAACTAGCTCCTACGAGCAGTACTTC. It is translated as CASSERPTGETSSYEQYF.

V is TRBV5-1 and J is TRBJ2-3; 7 bases are a match to TRBD2. The V and J ends lost 10 bases and 5 bases, in that order; junction bases with no gene match: 10. The V gene's germline CDR1 is SGHRS and CDR2 YFSETQ. The CDR3 is 13 residues long. The CDR3 DNA reads TGCGCCTCCTCGGGGAGGGCTGGAGATACGCAGTATTTT. It yields the protein CASSGRAGDTQYF.

This clone was observed once. The chain joins TRBV5-1 to TRBJ1-4; TRBD1 agrees at 7 bases. The CDR3 covers 16 residues. The germline CDR1 and CDR2 sequences are SGHRS and YFSETQ. V lost 4 bases to trimming and J lost 5 bases; unmatched junction nucleotides: 11. In nucleotides, the CDR3 is TGCGCCAGCAGCGATGCCGACAGACAGGGCAATGAAAAACTGTTTTTT. It yields the protein CASSDADRQGNEKLFF.

The chain joins TRBV6-5 to TRBJ2-4; D unresolved. CDR1 and CDR2 from the germline V gene are MNHEY and SVGAGI. Trimming removed 4 bases at V and 2 bases at J, with 15 bases between. This CDR3 comprises 16 residues. DNA of the CDR3: TGTGCCAGCAGTTCCCCAGTGTTTGGGTCCAAAAACATTCAGTACTTC. This sequence encodes CASSSPVFGSKNIQYF.

The V call is TRBV7-8, the J call TRBJ1-3; tentative D call: TRBD1 (6 bases). Per germline, CDR1 SGHVS and CDR2 FQNEAQ. This CDR3 comprises 16 residues. Trimming removed 5 bases at V and 1 base at J, with 15 bases between. CDR3 DNA sequence: TGTGCCAGCAGCCAAGAGGGGGGGTATTCTGGAAACACCATATATTTT. Translating gives CASSQEGGYSGNTIYF.

The J gene is TRBJ2-1, the V gene TRBV7-2, with TRBD1 as a possible D gene (5 bases). V lost 5 bases to trimming and J lost 6 bases, with 26 bases between them. Germline values: CDR1 SGHTA, CDR2 FQGNSA. The CDR3 has 18 amino acids. The CDR3 DNA reads as TGTGCCAGCAGCCTACCAGGGCGCTCCACAAACCCTATCAATGAGCAGTTCTTC. Protein sequence: CASSLPGRSTNPINEQFF.

This rearrangement joins TRBV9 to TRBJ2-6, with D hard to call. V was cut by 4 bases and J by 7 bases, with 12 bases left in between. The length of the CDR3 is 14 residues. Germline V gene lookup returns CDR1 SGDLS and CDR2 YYNGEE. CDR3 nucleotide sequence: TGTGCCAGCAGCCGAGACCCAGAAGCCAACGTCCTGACTTTC. Its translation: CASSRDPEANVLTF.

This clone was seen a single time. V and J are TRBV10-2 and TRBJ2-7, with D maybe TRBD2 (5 bases). Germline V gene lookup returns CDR1 WSHSY and CDR2 SAAADI. This CDR3 spans 13 amino acids. Trimming took off 7 bases at V and 3 bases at J, with 13 bases between the two ends. CDR3 sequence (DNA): TGCGCCAGCAAGGGTGGAGGCCTCTACGAGCAGTACTTC. Protein product: CASKGGGLYEQYF.

The rearrangement uses TRBV5-4 and TRBJ2-3; 11 nucleotides match TRBD2. The germline gives CDR1 SGHNT, CDR2 YYREEE (reference sequence). The CDR3 is made up of 18 amino acids. The J segment lost 0 bases and the V segment lost 5 bases, leaving 11 bases of the junction unmatched. The CDR3: CASRQGLAGHPSTDTQYF. The DNA of the CDR3 is TGTGCCAGCAGACAAGGACTAGCGGGCCACCCTAGCACAGATACGCAGTATTTT.

The V and J genes are TRBV18 and TRBJ2-5, with 8 bases aligning to TRBD2. With 10 bases clipped from V and 5 bases from J, the junction kept 15 bases outside the gene matches. Germline loops: CDR1 KGHSH, CDR2 LQKENI. CDR3 length: 15 amino acids. The CDR3 region has the DNA TGTGCCAACGCACCCAATTCGGGAGGGATCGAGACCCAGTACTTC. It specifies CANAPNSGGIETQYF. Filled out from reference TRBV18 and TRBJ2-5, the complete variable domain reads NAGVMQNPRHLVRRRGQEARLRCSPMKGHSHVYWYRQLPEEGLKFMVYLQKENIIDESGMPKERFSAEFPKEGPSILRIQQVVRGDSAAYFCANAPNSGGIETQYFGPGTRLLVL.

The CDR3 region is CASSLGGGAVQNYGYTF. In DNA, the CDR3 is TGTGCCAGCAGCTTAGGTGGGGGGGCGGTCCAAAACTATGGCTACACCTTC. This chain connects TRBV7-8 to TRBJ1-2; D might be TRBD1 (6 bases). The CDR3 covers 17 residues. In germline, CDR1 is SGHVS, CDR2 FQNEAQ. The V end lost 1 base, the J end lost 2 bases, and 17 bases lay between the germline ends.